The rows below give T cell receptor beta chains drawn from one sample of a study of CD8+CD57+ T cells in acquired aplastic anemia. From the reads, TCRdb called clonotypes with MiXCR, one entry per CDR3 protein. The repertoire includes fewer than 300,000 distinct CDR3 sequences, 82% of them detected once, and about 41% sits in the top ten. Specimen: sorted CD4+, CD8+, or CD8+CD57+ T cells (not recorded which) from PBMCs. Receptors were obtained from a human donor with aplastic anemia. The conserved cysteine and the conserved F or W are not part of the CDR3 here. Fields, in order: V gene, J gene, CDR3 length, CDR3 protein.

v_call: TRBV10-3; j_call: TRBJ2-4; cdr3_length: 12; cdr3_aa: ASSYSGGADAQY
v_call: TRBV2; j_call: TRBJ1-1; cdr3_length: 11; cdr3_aa: ASRVGGQAEAF
v_call: TRBV24-1; j_call: TRBJ2-2; cdr3_length: 13; cdr3_aa: ATDRSGGNTGELF
v_call: TRBV15; j_call: TRBJ1-6; cdr3_length: 13; cdr3_aa: ATSSSSTWTSPLH
v_call: TRBV20-1; j_call: TRBJ2-1; cdr3_length: 15; cdr3_aa: SASWAGRERQDNEQF
v_call: TRBV7-2; j_call: TRBJ1-1; cdr3_length: 13; cdr3_aa: ASSSDRGYSYTFF
v_call: TRBV7-8; j_call: TRBJ2-5; cdr3_length: 13; cdr3_aa: ASSLAHGTKTHQY
v_call: TRBV9; j_call: TRBJ2-3; cdr3_length: 12; cdr3_aa: ASSVGEDTQTQY
v_call: TRBV5-5; j_call: TRBJ1-1; cdr3_length: 12; cdr3_aa: ASSLLDQWTEAF
v_call: TRBV5-8; j_call: TRBJ1-1; cdr3_length: 13; cdr3_aa: ASSFNRTGNTEAF
v_call: TRBV7-3; j_call: TRBJ1-1; cdr3_length: 13; cdr3_aa: ASSQGRGNSTEAF
v_call: TRBV9; j_call: TRBJ1-6; cdr3_length: 12; cdr3_aa: ASSLSSYKCPHH
v_call: TRBV9; j_call: TRBJ2-5; cdr3_length: 12; cdr3_aa: ASSGDQNSYNEH
v_call: TRBV7-9; j_call: TRBJ1-2; cdr3_length: 14; cdr3_aa: ASSLRGTDLNYGYT
v_call: TRBV29-1; j_call: TRBJ2-5; cdr3_length: 12; cdr3_aa: SVGTSGSRETQY
v_call: TRBV2; j_call: TRBJ1-1; cdr3_length: 12; cdr3_aa: ASSVLMGGTEAF
v_call: TRBV7-2; j_call: TRBJ2-1; cdr3_length: 15; cdr3_aa: ASSQQDRDYSYNEQF
v_call: TRBV25-1; j_call: TRBJ2-3; cdr3_length: 12; cdr3_aa: ASSETRQTDTQY
v_call: TRBV9; j_call: TRBJ2-1; cdr3_length: 13; cdr3_aa: ASSIGTARNQAQF
v_call: TRBV5-6; j_call: TRBJ1-1; cdr3_length: 12; cdr3_aa: ASSLGGENTEAF
v_call: TRBV14; j_call: TRBJ2-7; cdr3_length: 15; cdr3_aa: ASSQAPSGGNTYEQY
v_call: TRBV5-6; j_call: TRBJ1-1; cdr3_length: 10; cdr3_aa: ASSFGEAEAF
v_call: TRBV29-1; j_call: TRBJ1-1; cdr3_length: 10; cdr3_aa: SVPVMNTEAF
v_call: TRBV7-2; j_call: TRBJ1-2; cdr3_length: 12; cdr3_aa: ASSSTGTVYGYT
v_call: TRBV7-3; j_call: -; cdr3_length: 11; cdr3_aa: ASSPGPNYEQY
v_call: TRBV19; j_call: TRBJ2-1; cdr3_length: 13; cdr3_aa: ASSIGTRAYNEQF
v_call: TRBV7-9; j_call: TRBJ2-3; cdr3_length: 13; cdr3_aa: ASSLGTGGADTQY
v_call: TRBV10-3; j_call: -; cdr3_length: 12; cdr3_aa: AISAAAGLYTQY
v_call: TRBV7-9; j_call: TRBJ2-3; cdr3_length: 12; cdr3_aa: ASSLSGYNEQFF
v_call: TRBV7-2; j_call: TRBJ1-6; cdr3_length: 15; cdr3_aa: ASSLISGSSYDSPLH
v_call: TRBV2; j_call: TRBJ2-1; cdr3_length: 14; cdr3_aa: ASSQGGGASQDELF
v_call: TRBV9; j_call: TRBJ1-2; cdr3_length: 11; cdr3_aa: ASGGAGTYGYT
v_call: TRBV11-3; j_call: TRBJ2-1; cdr3_length: 14; cdr3_aa: ASSWGQGNGQDEQF
v_call: TRBV9; j_call: TRBJ2-3; cdr3_length: 12; cdr3_aa: ASSVSTGPETQY
v_call: TRBV20-1; j_call: TRBJ1-1; cdr3_length: 8; cdr3_aa: SASTGGAF
v_call: TRBV5-1; j_call: TRBJ2-3; cdr3_length: 13; cdr3_aa: ASSFSDKSTDTQY
v_call: TRBV19; j_call: TRBJ2-1; cdr3_length: 13; cdr3_aa: TSCQRSGANNEQF
v_call: TRBV9; j_call: TRBJ2-1; cdr3_length: 13; cdr3_aa: ASSVGVSRNQPQF
v_call: TRBV12-5; j_call: TRBJ2-3; cdr3_length: 14; cdr3_aa: ASRLGTGGGIDTQY
v_call: TRBV7-8; j_call: TRBJ2-3; cdr3_length: 12; cdr3_aa: ASSLAPDPATQY
v_call: TRBV2; j_call: TRBJ1-2; cdr3_length: 12; cdr3_aa: ASSQAPAADGYT
v_call: TRBV12-3/TRBV12-4; j_call: TRBJ2-2; cdr3_length: 10; cdr3_aa: ASSLTIGELF
v_call: TRBV25-1; j_call: TRBJ2-5; cdr3_length: 15; cdr3_aa: ASSDSLGGLGQETQY
v_call: TRBV5-5; j_call: TRBJ1-4; cdr3_length: 10; cdr3_aa: ASSFTGEELF
v_call: TRBV9; j_call: TRBJ1-5; cdr3_length: 14; cdr3_aa: ASSSGGDSRNQPQH
v_call: TRBV7-9; j_call: TRBJ1-1; cdr3_length: 10; cdr3_aa: ASSLDRADDL
v_call: TRBV7-9; j_call: TRBJ1-6; cdr3_length: 14; cdr3_aa: AGQGARETQNFGLH
v_call: TRBV15; j_call: -; cdr3_length: 12; cdr3_aa: ATGTTGRRDEQY
v_call: TRBV7-9; j_call: TRBJ2-3; cdr3_length: 12; cdr3_aa: ASSEESNSTRQT
v_call: TRBV7-6; j_call: TRBJ2-3; cdr3_length: 13; cdr3_aa: ASTLGGDPSGANY
v_call: TRBV10-2; j_call: TRBJ1-2; cdr3_length: 13; cdr3_aa: ASSEPGQANYGYT
v_call: TRBV5-5; j_call: TRBJ2-6; cdr3_length: 14; cdr3_aa: ASSLSGGYGANVLT
v_call: TRBV7-9; j_call: TRBJ1-4; cdr3_length: 13; cdr3_aa: ASSQQPPTNEKLF
v_call: TRBV12-3/TRBV12-4; j_call: TRBJ1-4; cdr3_length: 12; cdr3_aa: ASSLDRGNETLF
v_call: TRBV7-9; j_call: TRBJ2-2; cdr3_length: 15; cdr3_aa: ASSSILENTGELELF